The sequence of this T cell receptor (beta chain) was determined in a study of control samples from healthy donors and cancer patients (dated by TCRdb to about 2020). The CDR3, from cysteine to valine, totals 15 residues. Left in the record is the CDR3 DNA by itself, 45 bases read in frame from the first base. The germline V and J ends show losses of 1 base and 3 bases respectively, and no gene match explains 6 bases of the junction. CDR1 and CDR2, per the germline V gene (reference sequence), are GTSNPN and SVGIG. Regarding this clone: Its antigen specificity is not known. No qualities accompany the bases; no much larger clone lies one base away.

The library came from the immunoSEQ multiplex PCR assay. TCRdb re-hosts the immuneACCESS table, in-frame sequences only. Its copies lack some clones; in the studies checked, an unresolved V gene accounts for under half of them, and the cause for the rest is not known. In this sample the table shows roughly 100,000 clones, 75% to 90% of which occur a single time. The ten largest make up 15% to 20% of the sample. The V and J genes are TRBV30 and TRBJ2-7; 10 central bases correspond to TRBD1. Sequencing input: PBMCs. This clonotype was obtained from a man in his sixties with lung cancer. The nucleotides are TGTGCCTGGAGTGAAGGGACAGGGGATTTCTACGAGCAGTACGTC. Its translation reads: CAWSEGTGDFYEQYV.